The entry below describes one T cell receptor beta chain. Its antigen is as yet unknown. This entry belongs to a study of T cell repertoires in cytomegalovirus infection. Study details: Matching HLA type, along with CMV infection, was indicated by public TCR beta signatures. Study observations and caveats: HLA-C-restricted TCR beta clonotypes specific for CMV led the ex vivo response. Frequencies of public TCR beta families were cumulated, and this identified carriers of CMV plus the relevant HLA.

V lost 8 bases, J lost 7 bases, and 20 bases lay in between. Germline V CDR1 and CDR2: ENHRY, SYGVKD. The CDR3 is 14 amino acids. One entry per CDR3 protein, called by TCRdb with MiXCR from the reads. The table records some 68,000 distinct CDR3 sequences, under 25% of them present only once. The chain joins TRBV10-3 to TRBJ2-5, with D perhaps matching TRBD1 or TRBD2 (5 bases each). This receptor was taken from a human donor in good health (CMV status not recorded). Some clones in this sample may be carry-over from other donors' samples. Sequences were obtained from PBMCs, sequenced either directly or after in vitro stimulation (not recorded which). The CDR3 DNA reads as TGTGCCATCGGGTCCGGGACCGCCATGGGGACCCAGTACTTC. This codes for CAIGSGTAMGTQYF.